This T cell receptor beta chain stems from a study of beta chain features in type 1 diabetes. In the study overall: Cell yields, gender and age were comparable in patients and healthy donors. Study-wide results and limits: Lower insertion and higher deletion counts appeared at VDJ junctions in type 1 diabetes patients. Shortening of TCRB CDR3s, moderate but significant, appeared in all four CD4+ subsets of Type 1 diabetes patients. Relative to healthy donors, patients appeared to have naive, central memory and Treg TCRB repertoires that were more similar.

Points on this clone: What it binds is unknown.

Averaging roughly 120 mL, one heparinised blood draw was given by each donor. Germline loops: CDR1 LNHDA, CDR2 SQIVND (reference sequence). J lost 3 bases, V lost 6 bases, and 4 bases had no gene match. CDR3 size: 14 residues. Isolated RNA was reverse transcribed in full, so expressed TCRB transcripts were sequenced. Assay: immunoSEQ multiplex PCR; the TCRdb copy retains only in-frame clones and omits some. The table includes about 650,000 clones, 9.5% to 15% detected once. This receptor was obtained from a young man with type 1 diabetes. The rearrangement joins TRBV19 to TRBJ2-3; 9 positions match TRBD1. Sequenced: naive CD4+ T cells from blood. In DNA form, the CDR3 reads TGTGCCAGTAGCCGGGACAGGGAAACAGATACGCAGTATTTT. Translation gives CASSRDRETDTQYF.